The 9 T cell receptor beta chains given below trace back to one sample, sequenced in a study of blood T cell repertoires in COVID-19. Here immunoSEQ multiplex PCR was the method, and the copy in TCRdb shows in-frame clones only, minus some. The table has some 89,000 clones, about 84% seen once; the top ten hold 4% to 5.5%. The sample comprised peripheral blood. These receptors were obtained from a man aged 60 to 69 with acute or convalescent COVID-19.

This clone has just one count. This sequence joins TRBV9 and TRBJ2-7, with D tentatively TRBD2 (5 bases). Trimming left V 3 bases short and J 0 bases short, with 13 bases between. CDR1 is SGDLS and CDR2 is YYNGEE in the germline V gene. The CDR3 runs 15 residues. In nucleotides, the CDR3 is TGTGCCAGCAGCGAGGCGCCGGGAAGCTCCTACGAGCAGTACTTC. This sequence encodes CASSEAPGSSYEQYF.

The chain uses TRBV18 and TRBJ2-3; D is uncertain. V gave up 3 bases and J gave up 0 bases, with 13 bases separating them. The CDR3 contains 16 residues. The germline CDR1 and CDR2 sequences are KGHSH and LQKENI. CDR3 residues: CASSPRWKTSTDTQYF. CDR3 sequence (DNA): TGTGCCAGCTCACCTAGGTGGAAGACTAGCACAGATACGCAGTATTTT.

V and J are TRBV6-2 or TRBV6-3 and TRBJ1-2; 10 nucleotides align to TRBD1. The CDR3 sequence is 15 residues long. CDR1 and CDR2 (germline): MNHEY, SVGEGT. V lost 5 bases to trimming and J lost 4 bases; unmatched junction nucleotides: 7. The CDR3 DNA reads TGTGCCAGCAGTACCAGACAGGGGGCCGGCTATGGCTACACCTTC. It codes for CASSTRQGAGYGYTF.

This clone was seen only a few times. In DNA, the CDR3 is TGTGCCAGCAGCTCCGACCAGACAGGGTGGGGAGAAAAACTGTTTTTT. Encoded protein: CASSSDQTGWGEKLFF. This chain joins TRBV7-2 and TRBJ1-4; 7 bases map to TRBD1. V shed 4 bases and J 8 bases; nucleotides not matched to a gene: 13. Germline assignment: CDR1 SGHTA and CDR2 FQGNSA. The CDR3 runs to 16 residues.

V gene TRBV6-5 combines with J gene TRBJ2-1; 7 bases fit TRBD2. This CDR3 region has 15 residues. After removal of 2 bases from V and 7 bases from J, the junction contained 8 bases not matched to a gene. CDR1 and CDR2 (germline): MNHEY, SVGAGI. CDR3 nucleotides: TGTGCCAGCAGTTACGCGGCGGGAGCGGTTAATGAGCAGTTCTTC. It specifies CASSYAAGAVNEQFF.

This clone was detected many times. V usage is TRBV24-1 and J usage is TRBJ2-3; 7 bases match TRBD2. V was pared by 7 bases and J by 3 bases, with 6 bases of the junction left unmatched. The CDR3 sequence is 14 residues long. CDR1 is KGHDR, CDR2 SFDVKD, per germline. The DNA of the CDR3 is TGTGCCACCAGCTCGGGGGGACTGACAGATACGCAGTATTTT. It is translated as CATSSGGLTDTQYF.

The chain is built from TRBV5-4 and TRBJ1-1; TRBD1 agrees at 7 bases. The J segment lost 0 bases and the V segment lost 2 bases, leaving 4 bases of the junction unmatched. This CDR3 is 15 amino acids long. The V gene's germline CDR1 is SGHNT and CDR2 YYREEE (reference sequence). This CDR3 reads CASSLKQGLNTEAFF. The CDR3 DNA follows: TGTGCCAGCAGCTTAAAACAGGGGCTGAACACTGAAGCTTTCTTT.

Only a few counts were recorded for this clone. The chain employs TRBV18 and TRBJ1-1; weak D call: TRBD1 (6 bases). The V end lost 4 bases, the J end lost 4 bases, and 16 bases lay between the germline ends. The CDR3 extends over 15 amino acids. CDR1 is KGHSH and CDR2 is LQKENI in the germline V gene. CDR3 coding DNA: TGTGCCAGCTCACTGATCCATCCAGGGGTCACTGAAGCTTTCTTT. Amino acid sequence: CASSLIHPGVTEAFF.

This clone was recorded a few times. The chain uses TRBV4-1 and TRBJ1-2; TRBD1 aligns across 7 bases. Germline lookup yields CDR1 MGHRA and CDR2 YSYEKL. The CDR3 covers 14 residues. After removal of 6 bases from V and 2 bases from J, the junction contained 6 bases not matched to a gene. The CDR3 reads CASRPGQTNYGYTF. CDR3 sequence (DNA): TGCGCCAGCAGGCCGGGACAGACAAACTATGGCTACACCTTC.